Below, 27 T cell receptor beta chains from the same sample are listed, as sequenced in a study of shared clonotypes between healthy human individuals. Assay used: immunoSEQ multiplex PCR; TCRdb lists only in-frame clones, some missing. Among some 550,000 clones listed, more than 95% were seen once. The sample was naive CD4+ T cells sorted from blood. Subset indicated: CD45RA+ positively selected. These receptors all come from a woman in her thirties in good health.

The rearrangement joins TRBV28 to TRBJ1-4, with 7 bases aligning to TRBD1. Germline V lookup: CDR1 MDHEN, CDR2 SYDVKM. This CDR3 spans 16 amino acids. With 10 bases clipped from V and 0 bases from J, the junction kept 11 bases outside the gene matches. CDR3 loop: CATSGGGIATNEKLFF. DNA of the CDR3: TGTGCCACCTCAGGGGGAGGAATTGCAACTAATGAAAAACTGTTTTTT.

This clone was counted once. The chain has TRBV20-1 and TRBJ2-3; no definite D call. The CDR3 is made up of 11 amino acids. The germline CDR1 and CDR2 sequences are DFQATT and SNEGSKA (reference sequence). Deletions cut 0 bases from V and 11 bases from J, with 9 bases between. The CDR3 bases are TGCAGTGCTAGAGATATCCAGCGGCAGTATTTT. This gives the protein CSARDIQRQYF.

The chain recombines TRBV27 with TRBJ2-7, with 11 bases matching TRBD1. V shed 5 bases, J shed 6 bases, and the junction held 9 bases outside the gene matches. This CDR3 is built from 15 residues. The germline CDR1 and CDR2 sequences are MNHEY and SMNVEV (reference sequence). DNA of the CDR3: TGTGCCAGCAGTACCGGACAGGGGGCGTATGGCGAGCAGTACTTC. This translates into CASSTGQGAYGEQYF.

V gene TRBV5-1 combines with J gene TRBJ2-1, with D unclear. The ends were cut back, 1 base at V and 7 bases at J, with 3 bases in the middle. Germline V CDR1 and CDR2: SGHRS, YFSETQ. The CDR3 consists of 11 residues. CDR3 bases: TGCGCCAGCAGCTTGAGGAATGAGCAGTTCTTC. The encoded protein is CASSLRNEQFF.

The J gene is TRBJ1-1, the V gene TRBV5-1, with TRBD1 matching over 7 bases. Germline V gene sequence: CDR1 SGHRS, CDR2 YFSETQ. CDR3 length: 14 residues. V trimming: 4 bases; J trimming: 3 bases; junction bases outside the gene matches: 6. This chain's CDR3 is CASSGRGLDTEAFF. The DNA of the CDR3 is TGCGCCAGCAGCGGAAGGGGGCTGGACACTGAAGCTTTCTTT. Combining the CDR3 with reference TRBV5-1 and TRBJ1-1 gives the whole variable domain KAGVTQTPRYLIKTRGQQVTLSCSPISGHRSVSWYQQTPGQGLQFLFEYFSETQRNKGNFPGRFSGRQFSNSRSEMNVSTLELGDSALYLCASSGRGLDTEAFFGQGTRLTVV.

The chain uses TRBV10-3 and TRBJ1-1; possible D gene TRBD1, 6 bases. There are 15 residues in the CDR3. Germline V lookup: CDR1 ENHRY, CDR2 SYGVKD. Trimming took 4 bases from V and 1 from J, leaving 13 bases between them. The CDR3 region is CAISVGGTQNTEAFF. Here the CDR3 DNA reads TGTGCCATCAGTGTAGGGGGGACGCAGAACACTGAAGCTTTCTTT.

V gene TRBV10-3 combines with J gene TRBJ2-7; D is ambiguous. Germline CDR1 and CDR2: ENHRY and SYGVKD. V lost 3 bases to trimming and J lost 6 bases, with 18 bases between them. This CDR3 has 15 amino acids. The chain's CDR3 is CAISDFVGTPSEQYF. The CDR3 DNA sequence: TGTGCCATCAGTGATTTTGTGGGAACCCCGAGCGAGCAGTACTTC.

The chain recombines TRBV6-5 with TRBJ1-2; 9 bases line up with TRBD1. There are 13 residues in the CDR3. V was pared by 4 bases and J by 6 bases, with 3 bases of the junction left unmatched. Germline values: CDR1 MNHEY, CDR2 SVGAGI. The CDR3 is CASSSTGGDGYTF. The CDR3 DNA follows: TGTGCCAGCAGTTCGACAGGGGGGGATGGCTACACCTTC.

The rearrangement links TRBV28 to TRBJ2-7, with D possibly TRBD2 on 6 matching bases. Looked up from germline, CDR1 is MDHEN and CDR2 is SYDVKM. V was shortened by 3 bases and J by 2 bases, with 23 bases between the two germline ends. The CDR3 has 18 amino acids. CDR3 loop: CASSLTRDPLRTTYEQYF. CDR3 sequence (DNA): TGTGCCAGCAGTTTGACGCGGGATCCTCTTCGGACCACCTACGAGCAGTACTTC.

The chain carries TRBV29-1 and TRBJ1-4; 9 bases align to TRBD1. The CDR3 runs to 13 residues. Germline CDR1 and CDR2: SQVTM and ANQGSEA. The V and J ends lost 4 bases and 3 bases, in that order; junction bases with no gene match: 0. CDR3 region: CSVGQGANEKLFF. CDR3 nucleotides: TGCAGCGTTGGACAGGGGGCTAATGAAAAACTGTTTTTT.

The CDR3 reads CATSRDLPEDTQYF. Here the CDR3 DNA reads TGTGCCACCAGCAGAGATCTACCGGAGGATACGCAGTATTTT. The genes are TRBV15 and TRBJ2-3; D gene uncertain. This CDR3 has 14 residues. The V and J ends lost 0 bases and 6 bases respectively, with 10 bases between them. Germline V gene lookup returns CDR1 LNHNV and CDR2 YYDKDF (reference sequence).

The chain is built from TRBV7-3 and TRBJ1-1; D is undetermined. V was trimmed by 5 bases and J by 9 bases, leaving 16 bases between them. Germline CDR1 reads SGHTA; CDR2 reads FQGTGA. The CDR3 consists of 13 residues. This chain's CDR3 is CASSNSNGNKAFF. CDR3 in DNA: TGTGCCAGCAGCAACTCGAACGGGAATAAAGCTTTCTTT.

This clone was detected only once. The V gene is TRBV5-4, the J gene TRBJ1-4; D might be TRBD1 (5 bases). The CDR3 loop spans 14 amino acids. V lost 0 bases and J lost 5, with 8 bases in between. The germline V gene encodes CDR1 SGHNT and CDR2 YYREEE (reference sequence). The CDR3 DNA reads as TGTGCCAGCAGCTTGGGGGGCGCGAATGAAAAACTGTTTTTT. This gives the protein CASSLGGANEKLFF.

The gene calls are TRBV5-6 and TRBJ2-3; D not certain. Trimming removed 1 base at V and 5 bases at J, with 8 bases between. The CDR3 is 13 amino acids. Germline CDR1 is SGHDT and CDR2 is YYEEEE. DNA for the CDR3: TGTGCCAGCAGCTTGCAGATGGAAGATACGCAGTATTTT. Translated: CASSLQMEDTQYF.

This clone turned up a few times. The chain links TRBV10-1 to TRBJ1-1; 10 bases are a match to TRBD1. The V and J ends lost 5 bases and 4 bases, in that order; junction bases with no gene match: 4. Per the germline V gene, CDR1 is WNHNN and CDR2 is SYGVQD (reference sequence). The CDR3 is made up of 14 amino acids. CDR3 in DNA: TGCGCCAGCAGTCTGGGACAGGGGCTCACTGAAGCTTTCTTT. It specifies CASSLGQGLTEAFF.

The rearrangement links TRBV11-2 to TRBJ1-1, with a possible D match to TRBD1 (6 bases). The V end lost 5 bases, the J end lost 2 bases, and 12 bases lay between the germline ends. CDR3 size: 14 residues. Looked up from germline, CDR1 is SGHAT and CDR2 is FQNNGV. The CDR3 here is CASSLSGANTEAFF. CDR3 bases: TGTGCCAGCAGCCTATCGGGGGCAAACACTGAAGCTTTCTTT. The full variable domain, completed using reference TRBV11-2 and TRBJ1-1, is EAGVAQSPRYKIIEKRQSVAFWCNPISGHATLYWYQQILGQGPKLLIQFQNNGVVDDSQLPKDRFSAERLKGVDSTLKIQPAKLEDSAVYLCASSLSGANTEAFFGQGTRLTVV.

The CDR3 nucleotides are TGTGCCAGCAGCCTCATATACGGGGAGCTGTTTTTT. Its translation is CASSLIYGELFF. The chain uses TRBV28 and TRBJ2-2; D gene unclear. V was clipped by 6 bases and J by 7 bases, with 9 bases between them. The germline CDR1 and CDR2 sequences are MDHEN and SYDVKM. This CDR3 comprises 12 residues.

As regards this clone: The sample carries other DNA sequences with the same CDR3. This rearrangement joins TRBV11-2 to TRBJ2-7; D gene uncertain. This CDR3 spans 12 amino acids. Trimming stripped 4 bases from V and 4 bases from J, with 8 bases between. Germline V lookup: CDR1 SGHAT, CDR2 FQNNGV. The CDR3 DNA is TGTGCCAGCAGCTCCGGTGGGTACGAGCAGTACTTC. This codes for CASSSGGYEQYF.

The CDR3 coding sequence is TGTGCCAGTAGCAAGGGGGCAGGGGGCAGGAGCAATCAGCCCCAGCATTTT. This encodes CASSKGAGGRSNQPQHF. The genes are TRBV19 and TRBJ1-5, with 8 bases that match TRBD1. The V and J ends lost 6 bases and 1 base, in that order; junction bases with no gene match: 11. The V gene's germline CDR1 is LNHDA and CDR2 SQIVND (reference sequence). The CDR3 is 17 amino acids.

This clone showed up just once. This chain uses TRBV5-4 with TRBJ1-2; a weak D match, TRBD1 (5 bases). V shed 4 bases and J shed 4 bases, with 17 bases lying between them. CDR3 length equals 15 residues. The V gene's germline CDR1 is SGHNT and CDR2 YYREEE (reference sequence). The CDR3 coding sequence is TGTGCCAGCAGCGGGGGTCTCAGTTTGTCCTATGGCTACACCTTC. Its translation: CASSGGLSLSYGYTF. The variable domain in full, with the rest retrieved from reference TRBV5-4 and TRBJ1-2, is ETGVTQSPTHLIKTRGQQVTLRCSSQSGHNTVSWYQQALGQGPQFIFQYYREEENGRGNFPPRFSGLQFPNYSSELNVNALELDDSALYLCASSGGLSLSYGYTFGSGTRLTVV.

The genes are TRBV29-1 and TRBJ2-5; a weak D match, TRBD1 (5 bases). CDR3 size: 12 residues. V was pared by 7 bases and J by 5 bases, with 14 bases between. Germline V lookup: CDR1 SQVTM, CDR2 ANQGSEA. In DNA, the CDR3 is TGCAGCGCTTCCAGGGATATGGAGACCCAGTACTTC. Translating it yields CSASRDMETQYF.

In this sample, this clone turned up a few times. The chain combines TRBV28 with TRBJ1-4; D unclear. Between the trimmed V and J ends, which lost 6 bases and 0 bases, there was a span of 11 bases. CDR1 MDHEN and CDR2 SYDVKM come from the germline V gene. CDR3 length: 15 amino acids. CDR3 amino acids: CASSTPTATNEKLFF. The DNA of the CDR3 is TGTGCCAGCAGCACCCCAACCGCAACTAATGAAAAACTGTTTTTT.

This chain connects TRBV15 to TRBJ2-5; 8 bases fit TRBD2. The length of the CDR3 is 13 residues. Germline CDR1 and CDR2: LNHNV and YYDKDF (reference sequence). V was pared by 1 base and J by 14 bases, with 9 bases of the junction left unmatched. This chain's CDR3 is CATSRVPSGSQYF. CDR3 DNA: TGTGCCACCAGCAGAGTTCCTAGCGGGTCTCAATACTTC.

The gene calls are TRBV6-5 and TRBJ2-1, with D possibly matching TRBD2 (7 bases). V shed 5 bases and J shed 9 bases, with 17 bases lying between them. Looked up from germline, CDR1 is MNHEY and CDR2 is SVGAGI. This CDR3 is 14 amino acids long. The CDR3 loop reads CASSGGAGAIEQFF. The DNA of the CDR3 is TGTGCCAGCAGTGGGGGGGCGGGAGCAATTGAGCAGTTCTTC.

The chain combines TRBV19 with TRBJ2-5; TRBD2 matches 12 bases. Germline CDR1 reads LNHDA; CDR2 reads SQIVND (reference sequence). V trimming: 3 bases; J trimming: 2 bases; junction bases outside the gene matches: 10. The CDR3 is 18 residues long. CDR3 amino acids: CASSMTASGRAGQETQYF. The CDR3 coding sequence is TGTGCCAGTAGTATGACGGCTAGCGGGAGGGCCGGGCAAGAGACCCAGTACTTC.

The chain joins TRBV18 to TRBJ2-2, with unresolved D. The V and J ends lost 4 bases and 0 bases respectively, with 24 bases between them. CDR3 length equals 20 residues. Per germline, CDR1 KGHSH and CDR2 LQKENI. The CDR3 nucleotides read TGTGCCAGCTCACTCGACTTCGGACGGAATTTCCTCGCGAACACCGGGGAGCTGTTTTTT. Protein sequence: CASSLDFGRNFLANTGELFF. The whole variable domain, filled in from reference TRBV18 and TRBJ2-2, reads NAGVMQNPRHLVRRRGQEARLRCSPMKGHSHVYWYRQLPEEGLKFMVYLQKENIIDESGMPKERFSAEFPKEGPSILRIQQVVRGDSAAYFCASSLDFGRNFLANTGELFFGEGSRLTVL.

The chain uses TRBV7-6 and TRBJ2-2; TRBD2 aligns across 10 bases. Trimming took 4 bases from V and 13 from J; bases not matched to a gene: 12. The CDR3 spans 15 residues. Germline V gene lookup returns CDR1 SGHVS and CDR2 FNYEAQ. The CDR3 region is CASSYLLAGEVGLFF. CDR3 DNA sequence: TGTGCCAGCAGCTACCTTCTAGCGGGAGAGGTCGGGCTGTTTTTT. Complete variable domain (other parts from reference TRBV7-6 and TRBJ2-2): GAGVSQSPRYKVTKRGQDVALRCDPISGHVSLYWYRQALGQGPEFLTYFNYEAQQDKSGLPNDRFSAERPEGSISTLTIQRTEQRDSAMYRCASSYLLAGEVGLFFGEGSRLTVL.